The 21 T cell receptor beta chains given below trace back to one sample, sequenced in a study of shared clonotypes between healthy human individuals. The data were produced by immunoSEQ multiplex PCR, yet TCRdb's version contains in-frame clones alone and is incomplete. Of some 2,000,000 clones detected, approximately 96% appear once; the ten largest clones hold around 0.13%. Source material: naive CD4+ T cells sorted from blood. Subset defined: CD45RA+ positively selected. Receptors originate from a man aged 18 to 30 in good health.

V usage is TRBV5-1 and J usage is TRBJ1-2; 10 bases align to TRBD1. The ends lost 3 bases at V and 5 bases at J; junction bases unmatched: 13. The CDR3 loop spans 17 amino acids. Germline CDR1 and CDR2: SGHRS and YFSETQ. Here the CDR3 reads CASSSVPGTGDFYGYTF. The CDR3 coding sequence is TGCGCCAGCAGCTCCGTCCCCGGGACAGGGGATTTTTATGGCTACACCTTC. The whole variable domain, remainder taken from reference TRBV5-1 and TRBJ1-2, is KAGVTQTPRYLIKTRGQQVTLSCSPISGHRSVSWYQQTPGQGLQFLFEYFSETQRNKGNFPGRFSGRQFSNSRSEMNVSTLELGDSALYLCASSSVPGTGDFYGYTFGSGTRLTVV.

The V call is TRBV2, the J call TRBJ2-3; tentatively, D is TRBD1 (5 bases). The CDR3 has 14 residues. V was cut by 6 bases and J by 2 bases, with 12 bases left in between. Germline CDR1 reads SNHLY; CDR2 reads FYNNEI. The CDR3 bases are TGTGCCAGCAGGTGGACATGGGACACAGATACGCAGTATTTT. Translated: CASRWTWDTDTQYF.

This clone has only one observation. V gene TRBV6-1 combines with J gene TRBJ1-5; the match to TRBD1 covers 8 bases. Germline CDR1 is MNHNS and CDR2 is SASEGT. The CDR3 runs 14 residues. Unmatched junction bases numbered 3, after V lost 3 bases and J lost 5 bases. This chain's CDR3 is CASSESGGYQPQHF. The CDR3 DNA reads TGTGCCAGCAGTGAGTCAGGGGGCTATCAGCCCCAGCATTTT.

The rearrangement uses TRBV11-2 and TRBJ1-1, with D hard to call. CDR3 length: 18 residues. With 1 base removed from V and 0 bases from J, the gap between germline ends came to 18 bases. Germline V gene sequence: CDR1 SGHAT, CDR2 FQNNGV. The CDR3 region is CASSLGQLGSLMNTEAFF. For the CDR3, the DNA is TGTGCCAGCAGCTTAGGTCAACTCGGCAGCTTAATGAACACTGAAGCTTTCTTT.

This chain uses TRBV5-1 with TRBJ2-1; D call uncertain. The CDR3 spans 14 residues. Germline V gene lookup returns CDR1 SGHRS and CDR2 YFSETQ. Trimming removed 0 bases from V and 6 bases from J, with 10 bases in between. In DNA form, the CDR3 reads TGCGCCAGCAGCTTGGACGACCCTTTCAATGAGCAGTTCTTC. Protein sequence: CASSLDDPFNEQFF.

The chain recombines TRBV10-3 with TRBJ1-3; no clear D gene. CDR1 is ENHRY and CDR2 is SYGVKD in the germline V gene. V was pared by 3 bases and J by 0 bases, with 9 bases between. This CDR3 is 15 amino acids long. CDR3 residues: CAISDGDYSGNTIYF. The CDR3, as DNA: TGTGCCATCAGTGATGGGGATTACTCTGGAAACACCATATATTTT.

The chain links TRBV6-6 to TRBJ1-1; no clear D gene. The germline gives CDR1 MNHNY, CDR2 SVGAGI (reference sequence). This CDR3 contains 12 residues. Trimming shortened V by 8 bases and J by 0 bases, and 7 bases separated the two germline ends. The CDR3 spells CASQVMNTEAFF. CDR3 sequence (DNA): TGTGCCAGCCAGGTGATGAACACTGAAGCTTTCTTT.

The chain recombines TRBV28 with TRBJ1-3, with TRBD1 matching over 7 bases. The V gene end was trimmed by 6 bases and the J gene end by 1 base; junction bases not matched to a gene: 9. Germline values: CDR1 MDHEN, CDR2 SYDVKM. CDR3 length equals 16 residues. CDR3 residues: CASRKQGEHSGNTIYF. The CDR3 nucleotides are TGTGCCAGCAGGAAGCAGGGGGAACATTCTGGAAACACCATATATTTT.

The rearrangement links TRBV4-1 to TRBJ2-7; TRBD2 aligns across 7 bases. The CDR3 loop spans 16 amino acids. Germline lookup yields CDR1 MGHRA and CDR2 YSYEKL. V was clipped by 1 base and J by 4 bases; unmatched bases: 10. CDR3 amino acids: CASSQALAVKTYEQYF. Written as DNA, the CDR3 is TGCGCCAGCAGCCAAGCGCTAGCGGTTAAAACATACGAGCAGTACTTC.

Concerning this clone itself: Within the sample, other DNA sequences also encode this same CDR3. The chain combines TRBV9 with TRBJ2-5; D remains ambiguous. Trimming left V 0 bases short and J 5 bases short, with 5 bases between. This CDR3 is built from 12 residues. CDR1 SGDLS and CDR2 YYNGEE come from the germline V gene. The CDR3 nucleotides are TGTGCCAGCAGCGTAGAATTCGAGACCCAGTACTTC. Translation gives CASSVEFETQYF.

As for this clone: This sample includes further DNA sequences coding for the same CDR3. The rearrangement links TRBV18 to TRBJ1-6, with 9 positions matching TRBD1. This CDR3 comprises 14 residues. Germline assignment: CDR1 KGHSH and CDR2 LQKENI. V shed 3 bases and J 7 bases; nucleotides not matched to a gene: 1. The CDR3 sequence is CASSPTGGNSPLHF. The CDR3 region has the DNA TGTGCCAGCTCACCGACAGGGGGGAATTCACCCCTCCACTTT.

Details on this clone: The same CDR3 can be traced to other DNA sequences in this sample. The chain combines TRBV18 with TRBJ2-1; the D is unclear. Trimming took 3 bases from V and 5 from J, leaving 2 bases between them. Germline CDR1 KGHSH, CDR2 LQKENI. This CDR3 has 11 residues. The CDR3 DNA reads as TGTGCCAGCTCACCGGACAATGAGCAGTTCTTC. This gives the protein CASSPDNEQFF. Together with reference TRBV18 and TRBJ2-1, the CDR3 gives the full variable domain: NAGVMQNPRHLVRRRGQEARLRCSPMKGHSHVYWYRQLPEEGLKFMVYLQKENIIDESGMPKERFSAEFPKEGPSILRIQQVVRGDSAAYFCASSPDNEQFFGPGTRLTVL.

The chain has TRBV6-1 and TRBJ2-7, with 7 positions matching TRBD2. The CDR3 loop spans 15 amino acids. With 6 bases clipped from V and 2 bases from J, the junction kept 10 bases outside the gene matches. Germline CDR1 reads MNHNS; CDR2 reads SASEGT. In DNA, the CDR3 is TGTGCCAGCAGGAAAGGACTAGATAGGGCCTACGAGCAGTACTTC. Protein: CASRKGLDRAYEQYF.

V usage is TRBV7-2 and J usage is TRBJ2-4, with 7 bases aligning to TRBD1. Germline V gene sequence: CDR1 SGHTA, CDR2 FQGNSA. The CDR3 spans 16 residues. The ends lost 4 bases at V and 3 bases at J; junction bases unmatched: 9. The CDR3, as DNA: TGTGCCAGCAGCTCAGCGCCCCGGGACAGCAAAAACATTCAGTACTTC. Amino acids: CASSSAPRDSKNIQYF.

As DNA, the CDR3 is TGTGCCAGCAGCTTAGCGACCCGAGGGTCCACAGATACGCAGTATTTT. Its protein is CASSLATRGSTDTQYF. The chain links TRBV7-9 to TRBJ2-3; maybe TRBD2 (5 bases). V gave up 0 bases and J gave up 2 bases, with 12 bases separating them. Germline V lookup: CDR1 SEHNR, CDR2 FQNEAQ (reference sequence). This CDR3 spans 16 amino acids.

The chain has TRBV5-4 and TRBJ1-4; TRBD1 is a possible D gene (5 bases). Germline values: CDR1 SGHNT, CDR2 YYREEE (reference sequence). CDR3 length: 14 amino acids. The germline V and J ends were trimmed by 4 bases and 6 bases, with 13 bases remaining between them. CDR3 sequence: CASSRQIQDEKLFF. As DNA, the CDR3 is TGTGCCAGCAGCCGACAGATTCAGGATGAAAAACTGTTTTTT. Using reference TRBV5-4 and TRBJ1-4 for the parts outside the CDR3, the full variable domain is ETGVTQSPTHLIKTRGQQVTLRCSSQSGHNTVSWYQQALGQGPQFIFQYYREEENGRGNFPPRFSGLQFPNYSSELNVNALELDDSALYLCASSRQIQDEKLFFGSGTQLSVL.

The chain combines TRBV2 with TRBJ2-7; D gene ambiguous. The CDR3 is made up of 15 amino acids. Trimming pared 2 bases from V and 2 bases from J, leaving 13 bases between. Germline V gene lookup returns CDR1 SNHLY and CDR2 FYNNEI. CDR3 loop: CASSEKGNGPYEQYF. The CDR3 nucleotides are TGTGCCAGCAGTGAAAAGGGAAACGGCCCCTACGAGCAGTACTTC.

The chain links TRBV6-5 to TRBJ2-1, with TRBD2 matching over 7 bases. CDR1 MNHEY and CDR2 SVGAGI come from the germline V gene. The junction had 9 bases not matched to a gene; V was cut back by 7 bases and J by 6 bases. The CDR3 spans 14 residues. The CDR3 nucleotides read TGTGCCAGCACCTCGGGGGGTGCGGGCAATGAGCAGTTCTTC. Translated, it gives CASTSGGAGNEQFF.

V and J are TRBV6-5 and TRBJ2-7, with TRBD2 identical over 9 bases. This CDR3 is 14 amino acids long. V was pared by 5 bases and J by 2 bases, with 4 bases of the junction left unmatched. Germline loops: CDR1 MNHEY, CDR2 SVGAGI. Here the CDR3 DNA reads TGTGCCAGCAGTCGAGCGGGAGGAACCTACGAGCAGTACTTC. Translated, it gives CASSRAGGTYEQYF.

This chain links TRBV6-5 with TRBJ2-7; D gene unclear. Trimming removed 6 bases from V and 2 bases from J, with 14 bases in between. This CDR3 has 14 amino acids. CDR1 MNHEY and CDR2 SVGAGI come from the germline V gene. The CDR3 DNA is TGTGCCAGCAGAGACACCAAAAGGGCCTACGAGCAGTACTTC. This codes for CASRDTKRAYEQYF.

The DNA for the CDR3 is TGTGCCAGCAGCCCAGGACTAGCGGGAATACAGACCCAGTACTTC. Translating gives CASSPGLAGIQTQYF. V gene TRBV5-6 combines with J gene TRBJ2-5; 12 bases agree with TRBD2. Losses at the gene ends were 4 bases for V and 6 bases for J; bases not matched to a gene: 7. Germline V gene data show CDR1 as SGHDT and CDR2 as YYEEEE. The CDR3 is 15 residues long.